The 26 T cell receptor beta chains given below trace back to one sample, sequenced in a study of shared T cell receptors in the human thymus. The repertoire was sequenced with immunoSEQ multiplex PCR; TCRdb's copy has only in-frame clones and lacks some. The sample has some 660,000 clones, 70% to 90% seen once. The sample was also linked to a second study, of human thymus T cells.

Sequenced sample: thymocytes. All receptors derive from a boy under three years old with a congenital heart defect.

The chain combines TRBV7-2 with TRBJ2-7; D unclear. Germline CDR1 and CDR2: SGHTA and FQGNSA. The ends were cut back, 0 bases at V and 5 bases at J, with 14 bases in the middle. The CDR3 has 15 amino acids. DNA for the CDR3: TGTGCCAGCAGCTTAGCGGCTCCCGGGTACGACGAGCAGTACTTC. Amino acids: CASSLAAPGYDEQYF.

The chain couples TRBV19 to TRBJ1-4; D may be TRBD1 (6 bases). Germline V gene sequence: CDR1 LNHDA, CDR2 SQIVND (reference sequence). This CDR3 region has 14 residues. Between the trimmed V and J ends, which lost 3 bases and 5 bases, there was a span of 10 bases. The CDR3 DNA reads TGTGCCAGTAGTATTGACCAGGGGAATGAAAAACTGTTTTTT. This sequence encodes CASSIDQGNEKLFF.

The rearrangement links TRBV4-1 to TRBJ2-2, with unresolved D. The CDR3 consists of 14 residues. Trimming shortened V by 0 bases and J by 5 bases, and 7 bases separated the two germline ends. Germline V gives CDR1 MGHRA, CDR2 YSYEKL. The CDR3 DNA sequence: TGCGCCAGCAGCCAAGATCACTTGACCGGGGAGCTGTTTTTT. The encoded protein is CASSQDHLTGELFF.

The chain combines TRBV19 with TRBJ2-1; 7 bases align to TRBD2. There are 14 residues in the CDR3. Germline lookup yields CDR1 LNHDA and CDR2 SQIVND (reference sequence). The ends lost 3 bases at V and 7 bases at J; junction bases unmatched: 6. The CDR3 nucleotides are TGTGCCAGTAGTATCCAGCGGGACTGGAATGAGCAGTTCTTC. Protein product: CASSIQRDWNEQFF.

The chain has TRBV10-3 and TRBJ1-6; TRBD1 is a possible D gene (5 bases). Trimming took off 8 bases at V and 7 bases at J, with 18 bases between the two ends. The V gene's germline CDR1 is ENHRY and CDR2 SYGVKD. CDR3 length: 15 amino acids. The DNA for the CDR3 is TGTGCCATCCAAAGGGGCGACGGGGGGAATTCACCCCTCCACTTT. Its protein is CAIQRGDGGNSPLHF.

The genes are TRBV5-8 and TRBJ1-1; D not certain. CDR3 length: 15 residues. Trimming left V 0 bases short and J 1 base short, with 10 bases between. CDR1 and CDR2 from the germline V gene are SGHTS and YDEGEE. CDR3 in amino acids: CASSLADYGNTEAFF. CDR3 coding DNA: TGTGCCAGCAGCTTGGCCGATTACGGGAACACTGAAGCTTTCTTT.

The chain is built from TRBV28 and TRBJ1-5; 9 bases align to TRBD1. Per the germline V gene, CDR1 is MDHEN and CDR2 is SYDVKM. This CDR3 is built from 18 residues. Germline trimming cut 6 bases from V and 1 base from J; bases unmatched to any gene: 13. The CDR3 DNA follows: TGTGCCAGCAGCCCCGATTCGGACAGGGGAGGAAGCAATCAGCCCCAGCATTTT. Its translation is CASSPDSDRGGSNQPQHF. The entire variable domain, with the rest obtained from reference TRBV28 and TRBJ1-5, is as follows: DVKVTQSSRYLVKRTGEKVFLECVQDMDHENMFWYRQDPGLGLRLIYFSYDVKMKEKGDIPEGYSVSREKKERFSLILESASTNQTSMYLCASSPDSDRGGSNQPQHFGDGTRLSIL.

The V gene is TRBV29-1, the J gene TRBJ1-2; 9 nucleotides agree with TRBD1. Germline CDR1 and CDR2: SQVTM and ANQGSEA. The CDR3 is 14 amino acids. V was clipped by 7 bases and J by 8 bases; unmatched bases: 14. The CDR3 is CSDNIVGQGGGYTF. The CDR3, as DNA: TGCAGCGACAACATCGTGGGACAGGGAGGAGGCTACACCTTC.

The chain employs TRBV5-1 and TRBJ2-4; D uncertain. CDR3 size: 11 residues. Per the germline V gene, CDR1 is SGHRS and CDR2 is YFSETQ. Trimming cost V 3 bases and J 6 bases, with 4 bases left between them. CDR3 nucleotide sequence: TGCGCCAGCAGCTCCCGAAACATTCAGTACTTC. It translates to CASSSRNIQYF. Complete variable domain (other parts from reference TRBV5-1 and TRBJ2-4): KAGVTQTPRYLIKTRGQQVTLSCSPISGHRSVSWYQQTPGQGLQFLFEYFSETQRNKGNFPGRFSGRQFSNSRSEMNVSTLELGDSALYLCASSSRNIQYFGAGTRLSVL.

The table lists this clone with a count of one. V is TRBV28 and J is TRBJ1-1; 11 bases fit TRBD1. After removal of 5 bases from V and 11 bases from J, the junction contained 13 bases not matched to a gene. CDR1 is MDHEN and CDR2 is SYDVKM in the germline V gene. This CDR3 contains 15 residues. Here the CDR3 reads CASSPVPGQGVKAFF. CDR3 coding DNA: TGTGCCAGCAGTCCCGTCCCGGGACAGGGGGTTAAGGCTTTCTTT.

The rearrangement joins TRBV29-1 to TRBJ2-3; D possibly corresponds to TRBD1 (6 bases). The CDR3 runs to 13 residues. The germline CDR1 and CDR2 sequences are SQVTM and ANQGSEA. V shed 4 bases and J shed 2 bases, with 10 bases lying between them. The CDR3 protein is CSVGQELTDTQYF. As DNA, the CDR3 is TGCAGCGTTGGACAGGAACTCACAGATACGCAGTATTTT.

The chain carries TRBV29-1 and TRBJ2-7; 9 bases map to TRBD1. The CDR3 runs 14 residues. The junction had 7 bases not matched to a gene; V was cut back by 4 bases and J by 3 bases. Germline assignment: CDR1 SQVTM and CDR2 ANQGSEA. DNA of the CDR3: TGCAGCGTTGCCCTGGGACAGGGCGGCTACGAGCAGTACTTC. It codes for CSVALGQGGYEQYF.

The rearrangement uses TRBV10-1 and TRBJ2-3, with 9 nucleotides matching TRBD1. From germline, CDR1 is WNHNN and CDR2 SYGVQD (reference sequence). The length of the CDR3 is 16 residues. V trimming: 0 bases; J trimming: 6 bases; junction bases outside the gene matches: 7. CDR3 sequence: CASSESIDRGGDTQYF. CDR3 in DNA: TGCGCCAGCAGTGAGTCGATCGACAGGGGGGGGGATACGCAGTATTTT.

This clone appeared once. The chain carries TRBV18 and TRBJ2-7, with 7 bases matching TRBD1. V shed 3 bases and J 3 bases; nucleotides not matched to a gene: 5. CDR1 and CDR2 (germline): KGHSH, LQKENI. The CDR3 is 14 amino acids. The CDR3 is CASSPGTDFYEQYF. In DNA form, the CDR3 reads TGTGCCAGCTCACCCGGGACAGACTTCTACGAGCAGTACTTC.

This sequence joins TRBV30 and TRBJ1-4, with TRBD1 matching over 7 bases. V lost 7 bases, J lost 5 bases, and 10 bases stayed unmatched. CDR1 and CDR2 (germline): GTSNPN, SVGIG (reference sequence). This CDR3 spans 14 amino acids. CDR3 coding DNA: TGTGCCTTAGAGGGGGCATCTGCCAATGAAAAACTGTTTTTT. Translating it yields CALEGASANEKLFF.

The V gene is TRBV27, the J gene TRBJ1-2; no clear D gene. From germline, CDR1 is MNHEY and CDR2 SMNVEV (reference sequence). The CDR3 runs to 13 residues. Deletions cut 3 bases from V and 0 bases from J, with 5 bases between. CDR3 region: CASSFRSNYGYTF. The CDR3 coding sequence is TGTGCCAGCAGTTTCCGGTCTAACTATGGCTACACCTTC.

This chain links TRBV14 with TRBJ1-1, with 9 bases aligning to TRBD1. There are 18 residues in the CDR3. The V gene's germline CDR1 is SGHDN and CDR2 FVKESK. The ends lost 3 bases at V and 1 base at J; junction bases unmatched: 12. The CDR3 DNA sequence: TGTGCCAGCAGCCACCTCCCTTTGGGGACAGGGAAGAACACTGAAGCTTTCTTT. Translated, it gives CASSHLPLGTGKNTEAFF.

V gene TRBV6-1 combines with J gene TRBJ1-1; no reliable D call. The CDR3 covers 15 residues. CDR1 MNHNS and CDR2 SASEGT come from the germline V gene. V was pared by 1 base and J by 0 bases, with 9 bases between. CDR3 in DNA: TGTGCCAGCAGTGAAGTTCCGGGGATGAACACTGAAGCTTTCTTT. This sequence encodes CASSEVPGMNTEAFF.

This chain links TRBV7-2 with TRBJ2-1, with D tentatively TRBD2 (6 bases). The CDR3 is 12 amino acids. Per germline, CDR1 SGHTA and CDR2 FQGNSA. V was clipped by 5 bases and J by 8 bases, with 10 bases between them. The CDR3 region has the DNA TGTGCCAGCAGCGTTGCGGGATATGAGCAGTTCTTC. Protein: CASSVAGYEQFF.

The V call is TRBV25-1, the J call TRBJ2-7, with TRBD2 as a possible D gene (6 bases). From germline, CDR1 is MGHDK and CDR2 SYGVNS. This CDR3 has 15 amino acids. V lost 7 bases and J 2 bases, leaving 18 bases between the germline ends. CDR3 coding DNA: TGTGCCAGCATCGGACTGGCGGGACCTGCCTACGAGCAGTACTTC. Its protein is CASIGLAGPAYEQYF.

The V and J genes are TRBV6-6 and TRBJ1-1; 9 positions match TRBD1. This CDR3 region has 16 residues. The trim removed 2 bases at V and 0 bases at J, leaving 4 bases unmatched. From germline, CDR1 is MNHNY and CDR2 SVGAGI (reference sequence). CDR3 nucleotide sequence: TGTGCCAGCAGTTACGGACAGGGGTGGTTGAACACTGAAGCTTTCTTT. Translation: CASSYGQGWLNTEAFF.

This clone turned up a few times. The gene calls are TRBV14 and TRBJ1-3, with a possible D match to TRBD1 (6 bases). The V gene lost 1 base and the J gene lost 6 bases, with 16 bases spanning the gap. Germline CDR1 SGHDN, CDR2 FVKESK. The CDR3 runs 16 residues. CDR3 sequence (DNA): TGTGCCAGCAGCCAAGGCGGACAGAAAAGCTCAAACACCATATATTTT. Its translation is CASSQGGQKSSNTIYF.

This sequence joins TRBV7-8 and TRBJ2-1; the D is unclear. The V gene lost 2 bases and the J gene lost 7 bases, with 18 bases spanning the gap. Germline V CDR1 and CDR2: SGHVS, FQNEAQ. The CDR3 loop spans 16 amino acids. The CDR3 nucleotides are TGTGCCAGCAGCTTATCGTTTGTCCCCGCCGGGAATGAGCAGTTCTTC. Translating it yields CASSLSFVPAGNEQFF.

V usage is TRBV4-3 and J usage is TRBJ2-7; D perhaps matches TRBD2 (5 bases). CDR1 and CDR2 (germline): LGHNA, YSLEER. This CDR3 is 15 amino acids long. V lost 0 bases, J lost 3 bases, and 12 bases lay in between. CDR3 in DNA: TGCGCCAGCAGCCAAGATAGGAGCGGAAACTACGAGCAGTACTTC. Translation: CASSQDRSGNYEQYF.

The rearrangement links TRBV10-1 to TRBJ2-3; TRBD1 matches at 10 bases. This CDR3 has 15 residues. Trimming took 2 bases from V and 1 from J; bases not matched to a gene: 0. The germline V gene encodes CDR1 WNHNN and CDR2 SYGVQD (reference sequence). CDR3 coding DNA: TGCGCCAGCAGTGAGGGACAGGGGGGCACAGATACGCAGTATTTT. Translating it yields CASSEGQGGTDTQYF.

The V gene is TRBV7-9, the J gene TRBJ2-7; TRBD1 matches 9 bases. Germline V gene data show CDR1 as SEHNR and CDR2 as FQNEAQ (reference sequence). This CDR3 is built from 17 residues. The V gene end was trimmed by 1 base and the J gene end by 3 bases; junction bases not matched to a gene: 10. The DNA of the CDR3 is TGTGCCAGCAGCTTAGAACCCTTGGGACAGGGCTTCTACGAGCAGTACTTC. Amino acid sequence: CASSLEPLGQGFYEQYF.